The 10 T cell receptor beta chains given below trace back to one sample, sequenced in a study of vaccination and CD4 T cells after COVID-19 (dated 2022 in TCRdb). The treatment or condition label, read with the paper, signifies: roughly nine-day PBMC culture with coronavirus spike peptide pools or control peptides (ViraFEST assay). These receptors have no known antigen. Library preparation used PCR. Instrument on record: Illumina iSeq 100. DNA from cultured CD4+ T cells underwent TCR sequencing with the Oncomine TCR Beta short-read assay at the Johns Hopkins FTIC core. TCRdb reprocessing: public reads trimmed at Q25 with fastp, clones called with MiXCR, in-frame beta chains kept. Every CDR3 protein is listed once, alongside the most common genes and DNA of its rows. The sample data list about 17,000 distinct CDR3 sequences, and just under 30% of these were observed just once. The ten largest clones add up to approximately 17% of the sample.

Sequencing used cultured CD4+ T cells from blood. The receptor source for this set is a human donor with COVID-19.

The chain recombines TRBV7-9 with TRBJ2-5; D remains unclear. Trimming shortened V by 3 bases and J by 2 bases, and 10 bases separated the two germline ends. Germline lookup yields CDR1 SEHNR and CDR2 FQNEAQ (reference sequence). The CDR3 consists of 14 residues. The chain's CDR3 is CASSLVVRQETQYF. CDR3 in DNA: TGTGCCAGCAGCTTGGTAGTTCGGCAAGAGACCCAGTACTTC.

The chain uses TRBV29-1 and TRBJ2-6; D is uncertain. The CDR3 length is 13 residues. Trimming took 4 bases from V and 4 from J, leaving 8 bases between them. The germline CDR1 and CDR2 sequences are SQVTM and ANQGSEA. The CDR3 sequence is CSVGGPGANVLTF. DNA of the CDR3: TGCAGCGTTGGGGGTCCCGGGGCCAACGTCCTGACTTTC.

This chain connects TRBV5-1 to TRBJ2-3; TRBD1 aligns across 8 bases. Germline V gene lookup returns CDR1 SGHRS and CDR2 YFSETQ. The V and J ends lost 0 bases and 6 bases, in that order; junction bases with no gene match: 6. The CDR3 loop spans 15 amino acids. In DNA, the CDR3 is TGCGCCAGCAGCTTGGGACAGGGGATTACTGATACGCAGTATTTT. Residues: CASSLGQGITDTQYF.

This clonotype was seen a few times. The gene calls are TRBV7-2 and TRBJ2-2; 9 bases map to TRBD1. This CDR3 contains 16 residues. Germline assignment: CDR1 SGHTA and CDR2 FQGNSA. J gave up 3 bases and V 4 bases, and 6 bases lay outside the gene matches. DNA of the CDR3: TGTGCCAGCAGCTCAGTTACAGGGGGCGACACCGGGGAGCTGTTTTTT. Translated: CASSSVTGGDTGELFF.

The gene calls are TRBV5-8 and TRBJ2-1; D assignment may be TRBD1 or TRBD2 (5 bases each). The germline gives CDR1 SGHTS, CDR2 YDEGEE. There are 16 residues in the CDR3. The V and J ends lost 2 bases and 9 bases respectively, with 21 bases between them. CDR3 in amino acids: CASSLRGARGWGEQFF. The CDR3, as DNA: TGTGCCAGCAGCTTAAGGGGCGCGAGGGGATGGGGTGAGCAGTTCTTC.

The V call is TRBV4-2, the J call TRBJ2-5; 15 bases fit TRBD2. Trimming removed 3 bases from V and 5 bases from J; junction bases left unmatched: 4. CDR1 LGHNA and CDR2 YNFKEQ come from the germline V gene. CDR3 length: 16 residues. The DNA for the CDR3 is TGTGCCAGCAGCCAGCGGGGGACTAGCGGGGGGGAGACCCAGTACTTC. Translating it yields CASSQRGTSGGETQYF.

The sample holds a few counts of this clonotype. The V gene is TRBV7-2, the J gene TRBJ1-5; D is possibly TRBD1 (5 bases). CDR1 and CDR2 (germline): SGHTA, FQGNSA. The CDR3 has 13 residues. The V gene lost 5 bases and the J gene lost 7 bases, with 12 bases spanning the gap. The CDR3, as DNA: TGTGCCAGCAGCCGGGAGGAGGGGCAGCCCCAGCATTTT. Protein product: CASSREEGQPQHF.

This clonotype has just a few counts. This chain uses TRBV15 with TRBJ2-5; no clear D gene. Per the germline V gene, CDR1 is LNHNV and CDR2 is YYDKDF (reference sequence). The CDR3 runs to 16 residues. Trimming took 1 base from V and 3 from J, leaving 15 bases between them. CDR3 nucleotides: TGTGCCACCAGCAGAGGGACCGGGCTTGGAGAAGAGACCCAGTACTTC. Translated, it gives CATSRGTGLGEETQYF. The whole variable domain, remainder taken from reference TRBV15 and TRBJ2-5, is DAMVIQNPRYQVTQFGKPVTLSCSQTLNHNVMYWYQQKSSQAPKLLFHYYDKDFNNEADTPDNFQSRRPNTSFCFLDIRSPGLGDTAMYLCATSRGTGLGEETQYFGPGTRLLVL.

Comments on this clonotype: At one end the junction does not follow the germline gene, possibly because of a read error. CDR3 nucleotide sequence: TGTACCAGCAGGAGAGACTCCTATGGCTACACCTTC. Residues: CTSRRDSYGYTF. The rearrangement joins TRBV2 to TRBJ1-2; D gene ambiguous. The CDR3 is 12 amino acids. Germline V CDR1 and CDR2: SNHLY, FYNNEI.

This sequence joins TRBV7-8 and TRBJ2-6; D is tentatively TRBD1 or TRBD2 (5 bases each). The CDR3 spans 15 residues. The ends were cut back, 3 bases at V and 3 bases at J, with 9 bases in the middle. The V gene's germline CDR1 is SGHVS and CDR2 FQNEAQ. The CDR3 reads CASSLWGNGANVLTF. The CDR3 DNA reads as TGTGCCAGCAGCTTGTGGGGGAATGGGGCCAACGTCCTGACTTTC.